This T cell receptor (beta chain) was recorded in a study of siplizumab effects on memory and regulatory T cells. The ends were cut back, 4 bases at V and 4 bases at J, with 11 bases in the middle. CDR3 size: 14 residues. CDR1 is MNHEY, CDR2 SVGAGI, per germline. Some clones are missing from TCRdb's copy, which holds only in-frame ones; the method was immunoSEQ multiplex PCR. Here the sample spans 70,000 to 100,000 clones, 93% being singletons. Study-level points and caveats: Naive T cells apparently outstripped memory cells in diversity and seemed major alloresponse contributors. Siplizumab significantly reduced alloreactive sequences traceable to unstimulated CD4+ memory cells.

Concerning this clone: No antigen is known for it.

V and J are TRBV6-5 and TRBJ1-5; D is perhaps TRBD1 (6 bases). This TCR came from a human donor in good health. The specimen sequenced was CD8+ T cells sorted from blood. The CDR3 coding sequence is TGTGCCAGCAGTTCCTTGGACAGAAATCAGCCCCAGCATTTT. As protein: CASSSLDRNQPQHF.